This T cell receptor (beta chain) comes out of a study of blood T cell repertoires in COVID-19. In its sample, this clone was seen a few times. Assay: immunoSEQ multiplex PCR; the TCRdb copy retains only in-frame clones and omits some. This sample has approximately 200,000 clones, with around 80% found just once. This CDR3 spans 16 amino acids. CDR1 and CDR2 from the germline V gene are KGHSH and LQKENI. The ends lost 3 bases at V and 1 base at J; junction bases unmatched: 4. This chain joins TRBV18 and TRBJ1-4; the match to TRBD1 covers 8 bases. What was sequenced was peripheral blood. The sequence was obtained from a woman of 80 years or more with COVID-19, enrolled during active disease. The CDR3 here is CASSPTGQGTNEKLFF. The CDR3 DNA reads as TGTGCCAGCTCACCCACAGGACAGGGAACTAATGAAAAACTGTTTTTT.